What follows are 8 T cell receptor beta chains derived from one specimen sequenced in a study of CD4 and CD8 cells across lung adenocarcinoma regions. TCRdb itself ran the PCR reads through MiXCR, one entry per CDR3 protein. The top ten clones hold about 22% of a sample with under 25,000 distinct CDR3 sequences, 52% of them seen once. Sequencing was performed on CD4+ T cells from the center of a lung tumor. The source of these receptors is a male donor with lung adenocarcinoma. The CD4 and CD8 labels of this study may be unreliable.

This clonotype is labeled as medium-sized (0.01 to 0.1%). The gene calls are TRBV12-3 or TRBV12-4 and TRBJ2-1; D call uncertain. The V end lost 7 bases, the J end lost 6 bases, and 16 bases lay between the germline ends. CDR3 length: 14 amino acids. The CDR3 nucleotides read TGTGCCAGCACTTTCTCCCTTGGATCCAATGAGCAGTTCTTC. This gives the protein CASTFSLGSNEQFF.

The chain employs TRBV14 and TRBJ2-1; D remains ambiguous. The CDR3 spans 15 residues. V lost 4 bases and J lost 0, with 10 bases in between. In germline, CDR1 is SGHDN, CDR2 FVKESK. The chain's CDR3 is CASSLFISSYNEQFF. CDR3 nucleotides: TGTGCCAGCAGCCTATTCATCAGCTCCTACAATGAGCAGTTCTTC.

This chain uses TRBV6-2 or TRBV6-3 with TRBJ2-5; 11 positions agree with TRBD2. V trimming: 6 bases; J trimming: 5 bases; junction bases outside the gene matches: 5. Germline CDR1 and CDR2: MNHEY and SVGEGT. The CDR3 runs 14 residues. The CDR3 here is CASRPSGGRETQYF. Written as DNA, the CDR3 is TGTGCCAGCAGGCCTAGCGGGGGGAGGGAGACCCAGTACTTC.

By frequency in the sample, this clonotype is medium-sized. The V and J genes are TRBV6-6 and TRBJ2-1; maybe TRBD1 (5 bases). Trimming shortened V by 0 bases and J by 9 bases, and 15 bases separated the two germline ends. CDR1 MNHNY and CDR2 SVGAGI come from the germline V gene (reference sequence). The CDR3 extends over 15 amino acids. The CDR3 here is CASSYSPSGAFEQFF. Written as DNA, the CDR3 is TGTGCCAGCAGTTACTCGCCTAGTGGGGCATTTGAGCAGTTCTTC.

A single count supports this clonotype. The chain employs TRBV10-3 and TRBJ2-3; perhaps D is TRBD1 or TRBD2 (6 bases each). The DNA end is more similar to TRBJ2-7, so the J call may be wrong. The CDR3 sequence is 15 residues long. The germline gives CDR1 ENHRY, CDR2 SYGVKD. The CDR3 loop is CAGRVGGRDPDTQYF. CDR3 coding DNA: TGTGCCGGGAGAGTAGGGGGGCGCGATCCAGATACGCAGTACTTC.

This clonotype showed up many times. The rearrangement links TRBV6-1 to TRBJ1-1; D possibly corresponds to TRBD1 (5 bases). The germline CDR1 and CDR2 sequences are MNHNS and SASEGT. This CDR3 is 14 amino acids long. V was clipped by 5 bases and J by 3 bases, with 13 bases between them. CDR3 in amino acids: CASSPPGVHTEAFF. As DNA, the CDR3 is TGTGCCAGCAGTCCCCCGGGGGTTCACACTGAAGCTTTCTTT.

This chain links TRBV7-2 with TRBJ1-5; D is perhaps TRBD1 (5 bases). Germline-derived CDR1 and CDR2 are SGHTA and FQGNSA. The CDR3 spans 15 residues. The ends were cut back, 5 bases at V and 4 bases at J, with 15 bases in the middle. DNA for the CDR3: TGTGCCAGCAGCCCAGGGATTTTAGCAAATCAGCCCCAGCATTTT. Protein product: CASSPGILANQPQHF.

Details on this clonotype: The junction shows a germline mismatch at one end, possibly a read error. CDR3 in DNA: TGTGCCAGGGGTCAAGGGGGCCGGAGCCAAGATACCCAGTACTTT. This codes for CARGQGGRSQDTQYF. The chain combines TRBV6-1 with TRBJ2-3; 7 nucleotides align to TRBD1. The CDR3 extends over 15 amino acids. CDR1 and CDR2 (germline): MNHNS, SASEGT.